These 12 T cell receptor beta chains were sequenced from one sample in a study of T-cell memory formation after mild COVID-19. Via MiXCR, TCRdb re-called the 5' RACE reads, giving one row per CDR3 protein. This sample has 450,000 to 700,000 distinct CDR3 sequences; approximately 19% occur once, and the top ten carry more than 10%. The sequenced sample consisted of PBMCs or a T cell subset sorted from them (not recorded which). Receptor source: an adult woman who had mild COVID-19 (a few samples of this study predate the infection). Cell type and time point are not known.

The chain recombines TRBV19 with TRBJ2-5; no clear D. The CDR3 is 13 amino acids. Germline CDR1 is LNHDA and CDR2 is SQIVND (reference sequence). Trimming took off 6 bases at V and 4 bases at J, with 12 bases between the two ends. CDR3 sequence: CASSMDGGETQYF. The CDR3, as DNA: TGTGCCAGTAGCATGGATGGTGGAGAGACCCAGTACTTC.

The sample holds a few counts of this clonotype. The V gene is TRBV2, the J gene TRBJ1-2, with a weak D call TRBD1 (5 bases). Germline V lookup: CDR1 SNHLY, CDR2 FYNNEI. This CDR3 is built from 14 residues. V was shortened by 2 bases and J by 7 bases, with 14 bases between the two germline ends. This CDR3 reads CASSERRGAAGYTF. The CDR3 DNA is TGTGCCAGCAGTGAAAGGAGAGGGGCGGCTGGCTACACCTTC.

This clonotype appeared many times. The chain recombines TRBV29-1 with TRBJ2-7; maybe TRBD1 (5 bases). Trimming stripped 2 bases from V and 6 bases from J, with 11 bases between. The CDR3 is 12 amino acids. CDR1 SQVTM and CDR2 ANQGSEA come from the germline V gene. CDR3 residues: CSVESGAGEQYF. As DNA, the CDR3 is TGCAGCGTTGAATCTGGGGCCGGCGAGCAGTACTTC.

The chain joins TRBV20-1 to TRBJ2-5; 7 bases are a match to TRBD2. CDR1 DFQATT and CDR2 SNEGSKA come from the germline V gene (reference sequence). J was trimmed by 1 base and V by 1 base; bases with no gene match: 9. The CDR3 runs 16 residues. This CDR3 is CSARASSGSLQETQYF. The CDR3 DNA reads as TGCAGTGCTAGAGCCTCTAGCGGAAGCCTCCAAGAGACCCAGTACTTC.

J is TRBJ2-7 and V is TRBV11-2; perhaps D is TRBD1 or TRBD2 (6 bases each). Germline lookup yields CDR1 SGHAT and CDR2 FQNNGV. The CDR3 is 15 residues long. The V end lost 4 bases, the J end lost 0 bases, and 13 bases lay between the germline ends. The CDR3 protein is CASSSWGASSYEQYF. The CDR3 nucleotides are TGTGCCAGCAGCTCGTGGGGGGCTAGCTCCTACGAGCAGTACTTC.

The chain uses TRBV29-1 and TRBJ1-1, with D possibly being TRBD1 (6 bases). Per the germline V gene, CDR1 is SQVTM and CDR2 is ANQGSEA. V was cut by 4 bases and J by 4 bases, with 16 bases left in between. This CDR3 is 14 amino acids long. Written as DNA, the CDR3 is TGCAGCGTTGCTGGGGGCTCGGGGGTCACTGAAGCTTTCTTT. This gives the protein CSVAGGSGVTEAFF.

This clonotype has only a few counts. This sequence joins TRBV7-2 and TRBJ1-6, with a possible D match to TRBD1 (6 bases). The CDR3 totals 16 residues. Germline V gene lookup returns CDR1 SGHTA and CDR2 FQGNSA. V was pared by 2 bases and J by 6 bases, with 14 bases between. The CDR3 region is CASSLRQGRSNSPLHF. CDR3 nucleotide sequence: TGTGCCAGCAGCTTAAGGCAGGGGCGTTCTAATTCACCCCTCCACTTT.

The rearrangement joins TRBV7-9 to TRBJ2-1, with 8 bases identical to TRBD2. The J segment lost 5 bases and the V segment lost 3 bases, leaving 12 bases of the junction unmatched. This CDR3 comprises 17 residues. The germline V gene encodes CDR1 SEHNR and CDR2 FQNEAQ (reference sequence). This CDR3 is CASSFRIREGGDNEQFF. DNA for the CDR3: TGTGCCAGCAGCTTTCGCATACGGGAGGGCGGGGACAATGAGCAGTTCTTC. Full variable domain (outside the CDR3, taken from reference TRBV7-9 and TRBJ2-1): DTGVSQNPRHKITKRGQNVTFRCDPISEHNRLYWYRQTLGQGPEFLTYFQNEAQLEKSRLLSDRFSAERPKGSFSTLEIQRTEQGDSAMYLCASSFRIREGGDNEQFFGPGTRLTVL.

This clonotype has a handful of counts. The J gene is TRBJ2-7, the V gene TRBV6-6; TRBD1 agrees at 9 bases. The ends lost 4 bases at V and 3 bases at J; junction bases unmatched: 10. This CDR3 has 16 residues. CDR1 and CDR2 (germline): MNHNY, SVGAGI (reference sequence). The CDR3 DNA is TGTGCCAGCAGTTCTCAGCCGACAGGGGGTGGCTACGAGCAGTACTTC. It translates to CASSSQPTGGGYEQYF.

The chain employs TRBV7-6 and TRBJ2-3; D perhaps matches TRBD2 (7 bases). The CDR3 sequence is 23 residues long. The germline gives CDR1 SGHVS, CDR2 FNYEAQ. Between the trimmed V and J ends, which lost 1 base and 5 bases, there was a span of 37 bases. The CDR3 spells CASSLVSSSLGRGASRGEDTQYF. The CDR3 nucleotides are TGTGCCAGCAGCTTAGTAAGCTCGAGCCTCGGCAGGGGCGCGAGTCGGGGGGAAGATACGCAGTATTTT.

The V call is TRBV15, the J call TRBJ2-5; maybe TRBD2 (5 bases). Looked up from germline, CDR1 is LNHNV and CDR2 is YYDKDF (reference sequence). Trimming pared 4 bases from V and 2 bases from J, leaving 14 bases between. This CDR3 spans 15 amino acids. CDR3 bases: TGTGCCACCAGCACGATGCGGGCTGGGCAAGAGACCCAGTACTTC. Amino acids: CATSTMRAGQETQYF.

This rearrangement joins TRBV18 to TRBJ2-1; 7 bases align to TRBD1. The trim removed 3 bases at V and 5 bases at J, leaving 10 bases unmatched. Per the germline V gene, CDR1 is KGHSH and CDR2 is LQKENI. There are 16 residues in the CDR3. Here the CDR3 reads CASSPITGEVDNEQFF. The CDR3 DNA reads as TGTGCCAGCTCACCCATCACAGGGGAAGTGGACAATGAGCAGTTCTTC.